These T cell receptor beta chains were read from a single sample in a study of blood T cell repertoires in COVID-19. Clones were read by immunoSEQ multiplex PCR, and TCRdb kept only the in-frame ones, dropping some. The profile shows approximately 220,000 clones, over 80% of them singletons. The sequenced material came from peripheral blood. The receptors were gathered from a man aged 35 to 55 with acute or convalescent COVID-19. Both conserved end residues are part of each CDR3. The D gene is left open where the match is weak. Size is stated for part of the rows, as once, few or many counts, or as a class when the clone is expanded.

14	-	TRBV7-2	TRBJ1-1	-	TGTGCCAGCAACGATCAGGGGTTGAACACTGAAGCTTTCTTT	CASNDQGLNTEAFF
15	TRBD1	TRBV7-2	TRBJ1-5	-	TGTGCCAGCAGCTTAGGACAGGGCCTATTCCAGCCCCAGCATTTT	CASSLGQGLFQPQHF
16	-	TRBV7-9	TRBJ2-7	-	TGTGCCAGCAGCCGAAATCCCGGGAACTCATCCTACGAGCAGTACTTC	CASSRNPGNSSYEQYF
11	-	TRBV7-9	TRBJ2-7	-	TGTGCCAGCAGTTTGTACAAGGAGCAGTACTTC	CASSLYKEQYF
14	TRBD2	TRBV19	TRBJ2-1	-	TGTGCCAGTAGTCCCTGGGGGGGAAACAATGAGCAGTTCTTC	CASSPWGGNNEQFF
17	TRBD2	TRBV5-4	TRBJ2-4	-	TGTGCCAGCAGCTTGGGCCTAGCGGGAGGAGCCAAAAACATTCAGTACTTC	CASSLGLAGGAKNIQYF
15	-	TRBV4-2	TRBJ1-3	-	TGTGCCAGCAGCCCGGGGGGTTCCTCTGGAAACACCATATATTTT	CASSPGGSSGNTIYF
15	TRBD1	TRBV15	TRBJ1-5	-	TGTGCCACCAGCAGAGGACAGGGACTCAATCAGCCCCAGCATTTT	CATSRGQGLNQPQHF
12	-	TRBV3-1/TRBV3-2	TRBJ2-7	-	TGTGCCAGCAGCCGCCGGGGCTACGAGCAGTACTTC	CASSRRGYEQYF
14	TRBD1	TRBV6-6	TRBJ2-7	-	TGTGCCAGCAGTTACGCCGGACAGGGAGACGAGCAGTACTTC	CASSYAGQGDEQYF
13	TRBD2	TRBV19	TRBJ2-1	-	TGTGCCAGTACTCGCGGGAGGCACGATGAGCAGTTCTTC	CASTRGRHDEQFF
15	-	TRBV3-1/TRBV3-2	TRBJ2-7	-	TGTGCCAGCAGCCAAGACAGGGGCACCTCCTACGAGCAGTACTTC	CASSQDRGTSYEQYF
11	TRBD2	TRBV2	TRBJ2-3	-	TGTGCCATAAGCGGGGAGGATACGCAGTATTTT	CAISGEDTQYF
16	TRBD1	TRBV5-1	TRBJ2-1	-	TGCGCCAGCAGTCGGACAGGGGGAAGAGTACGCAATGAGCAGTTCTTC	CASSRTGGRVRNEQFF
16	-	TRBV24-1	TRBJ1-5	-	TGTGCCGGGCTTCAGGCACTTCCATTAAGGAATCAGCCCCAGCATTTT	CAGLQALPLRNQPQHF
11	-	TRBV27	TRBJ2-1	few	TGTGCCAGCAGTTTCCAGAATGAGCAGTTCTTC	CASSFQNEQFF
15	TRBD1	TRBV6-5	TRBJ1-2	-	TGTGCCAGCAGAGTCCCGGGACAGGGCTCCTATGGCTACACCTTC	CASRVPGQGSYGYTF
13	-	TRBV10-3	TRBJ2-1	few	TGTGCCATGGGGGGTATGGGTAACAATGAGCAGTTCTTC	CAMGGMGNNEQFF
14	-	TRBV30	TRBJ2-3	-	TGTGCCTGGAGTGTTGGAGGGTACGCAGATACGCAGTATTTT	CAWSVGGYADTQYF
14	-	TRBV7-2	TRBJ2-7	-	TGTGCCAGCAGCTTATATAATGGCCCCTACGAGCAGTACTTC	CASSLYNGPYEQYF
16	TRBD2	TRBV5-4	TRBJ2-3	-	TGTGCCGCGGGAGGGGAGAGCTACCTGGACACAGATACGCAGTATTTT	CAAGGESYLDTDTQYF
13	-	TRBV6-5	TRBJ1-2	-	TGTGCCTGCGACCCTCAGGGGATTATTGGCTACACCTTC	CACDPQGIIGYTF
14	-	TRBV3-1/TRBV3-2	TRBJ2-7	-	TGTGCCAGCAGCCAAGGAAGGGGGGGGTACGAGCAGTACTTC	CASSQGRGGYEQYF
14	TRBD1	TRBV30	TRBJ1-2	-	TGTGCCTGGAGTACAGGGGGTAGTATTCATGGCTACACCTTC	CAWSTGGSIHGYTF
18	TRBD2	TRBV6-2/TRBV6-3	TRBJ2-7	-	TGTGCCAGCAGTTACCGACTAGCTACCGACGTTTCGGCCTACGAGCAGTACTTC	CASSYRLATDVSAYEQYF
14	TRBD2	TRBV7-2	TRBJ2-5	-	TGTGCCAGCAGCCCTTGGGGGGGCCAAGAGACCCAGTACTTC	CASSPWGGQETQYF
15	TRBD1	TRBV27	TRBJ1-2	-	TGTGCCAGCAGTCCCATGACAGGGGGCGGCTATGGCTACACCTTC	CASSPMTGGGYGYTF
16	TRBD1	TRBV6-1	TRBJ2-5	-	TGTGCCAGCAGTGGGAGAGACAGGGGGCTTTTAGAGACCCAGTACTTC	CASSGRDRGLLETQYF
15	TRBD1	TRBV7-8	TRBJ1-1	-	TGTGCCTCAACGGACGACAGGGTTTTGAACACTGAAGCTTTCTTT	CASTDDRVLNTEAFF
13	-	TRBV11-2	TRBJ2-3	-	TGTGCCAGCAGCTTAGGAGGGTTTGATACGCAGTATTTT	CASSLGGFDTQYF
13	-	TRBV27	TRBJ1-1	few	TGTGCCAGCAGACATCCAGGGCCCACTGAAGCTTTCTTT	CASRHPGPTEAFF